This T cell receptor beta chain was sequenced in a study of cytomegalovirus exposure and HLA in healthy donors. Primers included in the PCR were 60 Vbeta and 13 Jbeta primers. Sequenced by immunoSEQ multiplex PCR; TCRdb stores in-frame clones only, minus some. Seen here are 150,000 to 200,000 clones, 68% observed once, and the top ten hold around 3%. The V segment lost 1 base and the J segment 7 bases; nucleotides outside the gene matches: 14. This CDR3 contains 18 residues. Germline CDR1 and CDR2: MNHNS and SASEGT. This receptor was identified in a woman aged 40 to 50 in good health and CMV-seropositive. The sample comprised PBMCs. This chain links TRBV6-1 with TRBJ2-1; 9 bases align to TRBD2. This chain's CDR3 is CASSEGPPRSGSRNEQFF. CDR3 coding DNA: TGTGCCAGCAGTGAAGGGCCGCCCCGTAGCGGGAGTAGGAATGAGCAGTTCTTC.